Presented here are 13 T cell receptor beta chains from one specimen sequenced in a study of somatic mutations in cytotoxic T cells in rheumatoid arthritis. Repertoires were generated with immunoSEQ multiplex PCR, while TCRdb's copy carries only in-frame clones and drops some. The sample yields around 23,000 clones, 70% to 90% seen once. Sequenced material: CD8+ T cells sorted from blood. The receptors originated from an adult with rheumatoid arthritis.

The table lists this clone with a few counts. The germline gene is not matched at one end of the junction; a read error may be the cause. The CDR3 loop is CASSFGQSGAETQYF. CDR3 bases: TGTGCTAGCAGCTTCGGTCAAAGCGGAGCGGAGACCCAGTACTTC. The chain joins TRBV7-7 to TRBJ2-5, with D perhaps matching TRBD2 (5 bases). Germline V gives CDR1 SSHAT, CDR2 FNYEAQ (reference sequence). There are 15 residues in the CDR3.

The V and J genes are TRBV5-6 and TRBJ2-1; 9 bases align to TRBD1. The CDR3 is made up of 15 amino acids. Germline V lookup: CDR1 SGHDT, CDR2 YYEEEE. With 1 base clipped from V and 7 bases from J, the junction kept 6 bases outside the gene matches. The CDR3 coding sequence is TGTGCCAGCAGCTTGTTTGGGACAGGGATTAATGAGCAGTTCTTC. Translating it yields CASSLFGTGINEQFF.

The chain joins TRBV21-1 to TRBJ2-7; TRBD2, as called in the table, went unchecked against the DNA. TRBV21-1 is termed a pseudogene. The length of the CDR3 is 17 residues. The CDR3 coding sequence is TGTGCCAGCTACTATACCTCATCAGGGAGGATGCCCTACGAGCAGTACTTC. Its translation is CASYYTSSGRMPYEQYF.

The chain carries TRBV7-9 and TRBJ2-3; 11 positions agree with TRBD2. The CDR3 extends over 14 amino acids. The germline V gene has CDR1 SEHNR and CDR2 FQNEAQ (reference sequence). The V and J ends lost 1 base and 8 bases, in that order; junction bases with no gene match: 2. This chain's CDR3 is CASSLVTSGGTQYF. CDR3 DNA sequence: TGTGCCAGCAGCTTAGTTACTAGCGGGGGTACGCAGTATTTT.

This clone was recorded a few times. The rearrangement links TRBV27 to TRBJ2-3; tentatively, D is TRBD1 (5 bases). Germline V CDR1 and CDR2: MNHEY, SMNVEV (reference sequence). V was cut by 5 bases and J by 0 bases, with 15 bases left in between. The CDR3 consists of 16 residues. DNA for the CDR3: TGTGCCAGCAGTCCGACCCCTAGACAGAGCACAGATACGCAGTATTTT. Translation: CASSPTPRQSTDTQYF.

Here the CDR3 DNA reads TGTGCCACCTCCAAGGGGGGTGAATGGGCAGGGAGCTCCTATAATTCACCCCTCCACTTT. Amino acids: CATSKGGEWAGSSYNSPLHF. The chain is built from TRBV19 and TRBJ1-6; possible D gene TRBD1, 6 bases. This CDR3 has 20 residues. Germline V gene sequence: CDR1 LNHDA, CDR2 SQIVND (reference sequence). Deletions cut 10 bases from V and 0 bases from J, with 28 bases between. Based on the CDR3 plus reference TRBV19 and TRBJ1-6, the full variable domain is DGGITQSPKYLFRKEGQNVTLSCEQNLNHDAMYWYRQDPGQGLRLIYYSQIVNDFQKGDIAEGYSVSREKKESFPLTVTSAQKNPTAFYLCATSKGGEWAGSSYNSPLHFGNGTRLTVT.

J is TRBJ2-1 and V is TRBV7-3, with D possibly TRBD2 on 7 matching bases. Germline CDR1 is SGHTA and CDR2 is FQGTGA. V was trimmed by 8 bases and J by 8 bases, leaving 19 bases between them. The CDR3 is made up of 14 amino acids. For the CDR3, the DNA is TGTGCCAGCGGGGGGGGCAGTTATGGCGATGAGCAGTTCTTC. This gives the protein CASGGGSYGDEQFF.

This sequence joins TRBV4-1 and TRBJ1-1; weak D call: TRBD1 (6 bases). Germline CDR1 reads MGHRA; CDR2 reads YSYEKL. With 8 bases removed from V and 5 bases from J, the gap between germline ends came to 21 bases. The CDR3 spans 15 residues. The CDR3 reads CASRPGTQIQTEAFF. CDR3 DNA: TGCGCCAGCCGGCCAGGGACACAGATACAAACTGAAGCTTTCTTT.

The J gene is TRBJ1-4, the V gene TRBV4-2, with 10 bases fitting TRBD1. The V gene's germline CDR1 is LGHNA and CDR2 YNFKEQ. V lost 1 base, J lost 6 bases, and 5 bases stayed unmatched. The CDR3 is made up of 16 amino acids. The DNA of the CDR3 is TGTGCCAGCAGCCAAGGACAGGGGGCGGGGGATGAAAAACTGTTTTTT. Encoded protein: CASSQGQGAGDEKLFF.

This clone was observed a handful of times. The V gene is TRBV6-5, the J gene TRBJ1-2, with 7 nucleotides matching TRBD1. Per germline, CDR1 MNHEY and CDR2 SVGAGI. V gave up 6 bases and J gave up 9 bases; unmatched junction bases: 10. The CDR3 sequence is 13 residues long. The CDR3 coding sequence is TGTGCCAGCAGCCCGACAGGGATCAGTAGCTACACCTTC. It yields the protein CASSPTGISSYTF.

The chain joins TRBV11-2 to TRBJ2-7; TRBD1 matches at 9 bases. Unmatched junction bases numbered 8, after V lost 5 bases and J lost 3 bases. Germline CDR1 and CDR2: SGHAT and FQNNGV. The CDR3 is made up of 15 amino acids. The CDR3 loop reads CASSQTGGNHYEQYF. The CDR3 coding sequence is TGTGCCAGCAGCCAGACAGGGGGGAATCACTACGAGCAGTACTTC.

J is TRBJ2-1 and V is TRBV6-1, with D unresolved. Germline CDR1 is MNHNS and CDR2 is SASEGT. CDR3 length: 14 residues. The V and J ends lost 0 bases and 2 bases respectively, with 5 bases between them. CDR3 sequence: CASSEAGTYNEQFF. The CDR3 bases are TGTGCCAGCAGTGAAGCGGGAACCTACAATGAGCAGTTCTTC.

The V gene is TRBV11-2, the J gene TRBJ2-7; TRBD2 aligns across 8 bases. V shed 0 bases, J shed 0 bases, and the junction held 4 bases outside the gene matches. Germline CDR1 SGHAT, CDR2 FQNNGV. CDR3 size: 16 residues. The CDR3 DNA sequence: TGTGCCAGCAGCTTAGAATTCAGCGGGGGCTCCTACGAGCAGTACTTC. This encodes CASSLEFSGGSYEQYF.